Sequencing of this TCR beta chain was carried out in a study of PD-1 blockade in classical Hodgkin lymphoma. Following autologous stem cell transplantation, relapse occurred in every patient, and exposure to brentuximab vedotin varied. The V and J ends lost 0 bases and 0 bases respectively, with 5 bases between them. From germline, CDR1 is SGHTA and CDR2 FQGNSA. The CDR3 loop spans 14 amino acids. Generated by immunoSEQ multiplex PCR, the TCRdb table keeps only in-frame clones and is missing some. The repertoire consists of about 17,000 clones, with 75% to 85% occurring once and the leading ten covering 4.5% to 5.5%.

This chain links TRBV7-2 with TRBJ2-5, with D unclear. Sequences were derived from peripheral blood mononuclear cells (PBMCs), sampled at baseline. This clonotype was obtained from a human donor with classical Hodgkin lymphoma. CDR3 sequence (DNA): TGTGCCAGCAGCTTAGCGGTCAACCAAGAGACCCAGTACTTC. Translated, it gives CASSLAVNQETQYF.